The next 19 T cell receptor beta chains were all read from a single sample in a study of early T cells in non-severe SARS-CoV-2 infection. One entry per CDR3 protein results from TCRdb running MiXCR on the 5' RACE reads. The sample lists around 37,000 distinct CDR3 sequences, nearly 10% occurring once. The sequencing input was whole blood. These receptors came from an adult who was a healthcare worker with PCR-confirmed SARS-CoV-2 infection or an uninfected control (not recorded which).

In this sample, this clonotype turned up many times. This chain joins TRBV28 and TRBJ2-1, with a tentative D call TRBD1 (6 bases). Germline CDR1 and CDR2: MDHEN and SYDVKM. The CDR3 has 13 residues. V lost 5 bases to trimming and J lost 9 bases, with 14 bases between them. The CDR3 loop reads CASSLLQGGEQFF. CDR3 coding DNA: TGTGCCAGCAGTCTGTTACAGGGCGGTGAGCAGTTCTTC.

This clonotype occurred many times. The chain joins TRBV7-2 to TRBJ2-7; TRBD2 aligns across 7 bases. J gave up 1 base and V 1 base, and 4 bases lay outside the gene matches. Germline assignment: CDR1 SGHTA and CDR2 FQGNSA. The CDR3 is 15 residues long. CDR3 DNA: TGTGCCAGCAGCTTAGGTTTTAGCGGGTCCTACGAGCAGTACTTC. This sequence encodes CASSLGFSGSYEQYF.

This clonotype came up many times. The chain employs TRBV7-2 and TRBJ2-7; 7 nucleotides align to TRBD2. The germline V gene encodes CDR1 SGHTA and CDR2 FQGNSA. The trim removed 1 base at V and 2 bases at J, leaving 8 bases unmatched. The CDR3 is made up of 16 amino acids. CDR3 nucleotide sequence: TGTGCCAGCAGCTTAGTGGGAGGGCCCTCAGCCTACGAGCAGTACTTC. The encoded protein is CASSLVGGPSAYEQYF.

This clonotype was found a few times. The J gene is TRBJ2-2, the V gene TRBV24-1; D unresolved. Germline V gene sequence: CDR1 KGHDR, CDR2 SFDVKD. The CDR3 sequence is 13 residues long. V lost 5 bases, J lost 4 bases, and 7 bases lay in between. CDR3 loop: CATSGTGTGELFF. CDR3 nucleotides: TGTGCCACCAGTGGCACGGGCACCGGGGAGCTGTTTTTT.

The chain combines TRBV29-1 with TRBJ1-1; D not certain. This CDR3 contains 11 residues. CDR1 and CDR2 from the germline V gene are SQVTM and ANQGSEA. Trimming pared 3 bases from V and 5 bases from J, leaving 7 bases between. The CDR3 DNA reads as TGCAGCGTTGATGGTGGGACTGAAGCTTTCTTT. Its protein is CSVDGGTEAFF. The entire variable domain, with the rest obtained from reference TRBV29-1 and TRBJ1-1, is as follows: SAVISQKPSRDICQRGTSLTIQCQVDSQVTMMFWYRQQPGQSLTLIATANQGSEATYESGFVIDKFPISRPNLTFSTLTVSNMSPEDSSIYLCSVDGGTEAFFGQGTRLTVV.

The gene calls are TRBV7-2 and TRBJ1-6; maybe TRBD1 (5 bases). Deletions cut 8 bases from V and 10 bases from J, with 15 bases between. Looked up from germline, CDR1 is SGHTA and CDR2 is FQGNSA. The CDR3 has 13 residues. CDR3 sequence (DNA): TGTGCCAGCTCCTCAGGGTCAGGCTCACCCCTCCACTTT. Its translation is CASSSGSGSPLHF. The whole variable domain, filled in from reference TRBV7-2 and TRBJ1-6, reads GAGVSQSPSNKVTEKGKDVELRCDPISGHTALYWYRQSLGQGLEFLIYFQGNSAPDKSGLPSDRFSAERTGGSVSTLTIQRTQQEDSAVYLCASSSGSGSPLHFGNGTRLTVT.

V usage is TRBV29-1 and J usage is TRBJ2-3; D gene unclear. Germline V gene lookup returns CDR1 SQVTM and CDR2 ANQGSEA. V shed 3 bases and J shed 2 bases, with 6 bases lying between them. CDR3 length: 12 amino acids. CDR3 in amino acids: CSVDGDTDTQYF. The DNA for the CDR3 is TGCAGCGTTGATGGGGACACAGATACGCAGTATTTT.

CDR3 protein: CASSGRELGAPNGYTF. The CDR3, as DNA: TGTGCCAGCAGTGGCAGGGAACTAGGGGCTCCAAATGGCTACACCTTC. This chain links TRBV6-1 with TRBJ1-2; D perhaps matches TRBD1 (5 bases). CDR3 length equals 16 residues. The germline CDR1 and CDR2 sequences are MNHNS and SASEGT. Deletions cut 4 bases from V and 6 bases from J, with 21 bases between.

The gene calls are TRBV20-1 and TRBJ2-6; no definite D call. The CDR3 extends over 13 amino acids. Trimming removed 3 bases at V and 2 bases at J, with 5 bases between. Germline loops: CDR1 DFQATT, CDR2 SNEGSKA (reference sequence). The CDR3 region has the DNA TGCAGTGCTAGCACCCCTGGGGCCAACGTCCTGACTTTC. It yields the protein CSASTPGANVLTF.

As to this clonotype: It may be a read error: a sequence one base away is much more abundant. In this CDR3 the conserved last residue, phenylalanine or tryptophan, is missing, so a read error is likely. CDR3 nucleotide sequence: TGTGCCAGCAGCACGGGAGGTAGAAACACTGAAGCTTTCTCT. This encodes CASSTGGRNTEAFS. The chain employs TRBV5-6 and TRBJ1-1; unclear D gene. The CDR3 extends over 14 amino acids. With 4 bases removed from V and 2 bases from J, the gap between germline ends came to 12 bases. The V gene's germline CDR1 is SGHDT and CDR2 YYEEEE.

This clonotype was counted ten times or more. The V call is TRBV6-2 or TRBV6-3, the J call TRBJ2-3, with a tentative D call TRBD1 (6 bases). CDR3 length equals 16 residues. Trimming took off 4 bases at V and 0 bases at J, with 14 bases between the two ends. CDR1 and CDR2 from the germline V gene are MNHEY and SVGEGT. The CDR3 region has the DNA TGTGCCAGCAGTTTGTGGGACATAACTAGCACAGATACGCAGTATTTT. This sequence encodes CASSLWDITSTDTQYF.

This clonotype was seen many times. DNA for the CDR3: TGTGCCAGTAGATCGGGGGGGGCAGGAAGACAAGAGACCCAGTACTTC. Protein: CASRSGGAGRQETQYF. This chain links TRBV19 with TRBJ2-5, with 8 bases lining up with TRBD2. Unmatched junction bases numbered 11, after V lost 6 bases and J lost 2 bases. This CDR3 is built from 16 residues. Germline-derived CDR1 and CDR2 are LNHDA and SQIVND (reference sequence).

This clonotype was seen ten or more times. The genes are TRBV12-3 or TRBV12-4 and TRBJ1-1; a possible D gene is TRBD1 (5 bases). The CDR3 spans 14 residues. The V and J ends lost 5 bases and 0 bases respectively, with 10 bases between them. The CDR3 sequence: CASSRDHMNTEAFF. The CDR3 DNA is TGTGCCAGCAGTAGGGACCACATGAACACTGAAGCTTTCTTT.

This clonotype was seen a few times. The V and J genes are TRBV18 and TRBJ1-3; 8 nucleotides agree with TRBD1. The CDR3 loop spans 16 amino acids. Germline trimming cut 3 bases from V and 4 bases from J; bases unmatched to any gene: 8. CDR1 and CDR2 from the germline V gene are KGHSH and LQKENI. The CDR3 loop reads CASSPQGAQKGNTIYF. The CDR3 region has the DNA TGTGCCAGCTCACCTCAGGGGGCGCAGAAAGGAAACACCATATATTTT.

This clonotype has ten or more counts. The chain is built from TRBV5-5 and TRBJ2-7; TRBD1 matches at 7 bases. The germline V gene encodes CDR1 SGHKS and CDR2 YYEKEE (reference sequence). V shed 2 bases, J shed 3 bases, and the junction held 5 bases outside the gene matches. The CDR3 spans 14 residues. CDR3 region: CASSFRDSNYEQYF. The CDR3, as DNA: TGTGCCAGCAGCTTCCGGGACAGCAACTACGAGCAGTACTTC. The entire variable domain, with the rest obtained from reference TRBV5-5 and TRBJ2-7, is as follows: DAGVTQSPTHLIKTRGQQVTLRCSPISGHKSVSWYQQVLGQGPQFIFQYYEKEERGRGNFPDRFSARQFPNYSSELNVNALLLGDSALYLCASSFRDSNYEQYFGPGTRLTVT.

This clonotype was seen many times. The chain couples TRBV29-1 to TRBJ2-5, with D uncertain. V was trimmed by 7 bases and J by 2 bases, leaving 11 bases between them. The CDR3 sequence is 12 residues long. CDR1 SQVTM and CDR2 ANQGSEA come from the germline V gene. CDR3 in DNA: TGCAGCGCTCGCTCAGATCAAGAGACCCAGTACTTC. As protein: CSARSDQETQYF.

At least ten counts were recorded for this clonotype. The chain combines TRBV20-1 with TRBJ2-5, with 9 nucleotides matching TRBD1. The germline gives CDR1 DFQATT, CDR2 SNEGSKA (reference sequence). The CDR3 is 13 amino acids. J gave up 5 bases and V 7 bases, and 8 bases lay outside the gene matches. CDR3 sequence: CSVPGQGRETQYF. CDR3 bases: TGCAGTGTCCCGGGACAGGGAAGGGAGACCCAGTACTTC.

The V call is TRBV3-1, the J call TRBJ2-7, with a possible D match to TRBD2 (5 bases). The CDR3 loop spans 13 amino acids. Trimming took off 5 bases at V and 5 bases at J, with 13 bases between the two ends. Germline lookup yields CDR1 LGHDT and CDR2 YNNKEL (reference sequence). The CDR3, as DNA: TGTGCCAGCAGCTTCGGACGGGGAGACGAGCAGTACTTC. Its translation: CASSFGRGDEQYF.

V usage is TRBV12-3 or TRBV12-4 and J usage is TRBJ2-7; 7 bases align to TRBD1. After removal of 6 bases from V and 6 bases from J, the junction contained 5 bases not matched to a gene. This CDR3 comprises 12 residues. The CDR3 region is CASSETGLEQYF. Written as DNA, the CDR3 is TGTGCCAGCAGCGAGACAGGGCTCGAGCAGTACTTC.